A single sample gave rise to the 13 T cell receptor beta chains below, sequenced in a study of technical replicates of blood from several donors. Libraries were prepared by immunoSEQ multiplex PCR; TCRdb keeps only in-frame clonotypes and omits some of them. The sample contains under 95,000 clones, 90% to 95% of which appear only once. Sequencing was performed on T cells isolated from PBMCs. The source of these receptors is a human donor in good health.

This chain uses TRBV5-1 with TRBJ2-7; 7 bases are a match to TRBD2. Germline V gene lookup returns CDR1 SGHRS and CDR2 YFSETQ. V trimming: 0 bases; J trimming: 6 bases; junction bases outside the gene matches: 9. The CDR3 contains 15 residues. The CDR3 DNA follows: TGCGCCAGCAGCTTGGCGATTGCGGGAGCGGGCGAGCAGTACTTC. Amino acids: CASSLAIAGAGEQYF. The full variable domain, its missing parts supplied by reference TRBV5-1 and TRBJ2-7, is KAGVTQTPRYLIKTRGQQVTLSCSPISGHRSVSWYQQTPGQGLQFLFEYFSETQRNKGNFPGRFSGRQFSNSRSEMNVSTLELGDSALYLCASSLAIAGAGEQYFGPGTRLTVT.

This clone has only one observation. The rearrangement links TRBV4-1 to TRBJ1-4, with TRBD1 as a possible D gene (5 bases). CDR3 length: 17 residues. Germline lookup yields CDR1 MGHRA and CDR2 YSYEKL. Trimming took off 4 bases at V and 2 bases at J, with 17 bases between the two ends. The CDR3 here is CASSPSGGGYTNEKLFF. In DNA, the CDR3 is TGCGCCAGCAGCCCCTCCGGGGGGGGATATACTAATGAAAAACTGTTTTTT.

V gene TRBV29-1 combines with J gene TRBJ2-4; a weak D match, TRBD1 (5 bases). Trimming shortened V by 4 bases and J by 0 bases, and 10 bases separated the two germline ends. CDR1 and CDR2 from the germline V gene are SQVTM and ANQGSEA. CDR3 length: 14 amino acids. The CDR3 is CSVGSGIAKNIQYF. In nucleotides, the CDR3 is TGCAGCGTTGGCTCAGGGATAGCCAAAAACATTCAGTACTTC.

The chain links TRBV6-4 to TRBJ2-2; 7 bases fit TRBD1. Germline CDR1 is MRHNA and CDR2 is SNTAGT. J lost 1 base, V lost 0 bases, and 2 bases had no gene match. The CDR3 extends over 16 amino acids. The CDR3 DNA reads TGTGCCAGCAGTGACTCGGCAGGGGGGAACACCGGGGAGCTGTTTTTT. It encodes CASSDSAGGNTGELFF.

The chain couples TRBV6-4 to TRBJ2-1; tentative D call: TRBD1 (6 bases). V lost 7 bases, J lost 5 bases, and 21 bases lay in between. Germline CDR1 is MRHNA and CDR2 is SNTAGT. This CDR3 region has 16 residues. The CDR3 sequence is CASTPRTEAVNNEQFF. The CDR3 DNA follows: TGTGCCAGCACTCCTCGGACAGAGGCGGTTAACAATGAGCAGTTCTTC.

This sequence joins TRBV5-1 and TRBJ2-2; 7 positions agree with TRBD1. CDR1 is SGHRS, CDR2 YFSETQ, per germline. The CDR3 has 15 amino acids. J lost 5 bases, V lost 0 bases, and 4 bases had no gene match. The CDR3 loop is CASSLGSGGTGELFF. CDR3 DNA: TGCGCCAGCAGCTTGGGGTCAGGGGGTACCGGGGAGCTGTTTTTT.

V usage is TRBV7-2 and J usage is TRBJ1-2; TRBD1 matches at 8 bases. CDR1 SGHTA and CDR2 FQGNSA come from the germline V gene. Trimming took 5 bases from V and 8 from J; bases not matched to a gene: 13. The CDR3 runs to 15 residues. The CDR3 here is CASSAGPGQVGGYTF. CDR3 nucleotide sequence: TGTGCCAGCAGCGCTGGTCCGGGACAGGTCGGCGGCTACACCTTC.

V usage is TRBV27 and J usage is TRBJ1-2; 9 positions match TRBD1. The CDR3 is 13 residues long. The V segment lost 5 bases and the J segment 5 bases; nucleotides outside the gene matches: 3. Germline V gives CDR1 MNHEY, CDR2 SMNVEV (reference sequence). The CDR3 loop reads CASSLGTGYGYTF. Here the CDR3 DNA reads TGTGCCAGCAGTCTTGGGACAGGGTATGGCTACACCTTC.

The chain employs TRBV27 and TRBJ1-1; 7 bases map to TRBD1. V lost 2 bases to trimming and J lost 7 bases; unmatched junction nucleotides: 7. Germline V gene lookup returns CDR1 MNHEY and CDR2 SMNVEV (reference sequence). The CDR3 covers 14 residues. The CDR3: CASSLRQGKVEAFF. The CDR3 DNA is TGTGCCAGCAGTTTACGACAGGGTAAGGTTGAAGCTTTCTTT.

This chain uses TRBV6-6 with TRBJ1-5; D remains ambiguous. Germline V lookup: CDR1 MNHNY, CDR2 SVGAGI (reference sequence). CDR3 size: 15 residues. With 2 bases removed from V and 4 bases from J, the gap between germline ends came to 12 bases. The CDR3 DNA reads as TGTGCCAGCAGTTACAACTTGGGGAGGAATCAGCCCCAGCATTTT. It yields the protein CASSYNLGRNQPQHF.

The sample holds one count of this clone. The chain recombines TRBV30 with TRBJ1-2, with 7 bases aligning to TRBD1. J gave up 3 bases and V 7 bases, and 8 bases lay outside the gene matches. The CDR3 covers 13 residues. Looked up from germline, CDR1 is GTSNPN and CDR2 is SVGIG (reference sequence). In DNA, the CDR3 is TGTGCCTTTGCCCGTACAGGGGACTATGGCTACACCTTC. Residues: CAFARTGDYGYTF.

The V gene is TRBV9, the J gene TRBJ1-1, with 7 bases that match TRBD1. Germline loops: CDR1 SGDLS, CDR2 YYNGEE. The V gene end was trimmed by 4 bases and the J gene end by 5 bases; junction bases not matched to a gene: 8. The CDR3 runs 14 residues. The CDR3 reads CASSPHRGQTEAFF. Here the CDR3 DNA reads TGTGCCAGCAGCCCCCACAGGGGCCAGACTGAAGCTTTCTTT.

The chain links TRBV28 to TRBJ1-5; 8 bases match TRBD1. Germline CDR1 MDHEN, CDR2 SYDVKM. The CDR3 is made up of 14 amino acids. J lost 1 base, V lost 8 bases, and 4 bases had no gene match. Written as DNA, the CDR3 is TGTGCCAGCTTTACAGGGGGGAGCAATCAGCCCCAGCATTTT. Its translation is CASFTGGSNQPQHF.